This T cell receptor beta chain was observed in a study of T cells in women clearing cervical HPV infection. Findings of the study overall: Associations may precede or follow infection; HPV-specific or memory T cells were not isolated.

Germline V gives CDR1 SNHLY, CDR2 FYNNEI. The CDR3 runs 12 residues. Trimming shortened V by 7 bases and J by 5 bases, and 9 bases separated the two germline ends. As regards this clone: No antigen is known for it. The CDR3 end is not reached by the read, which stops 3 residues before it; the germline J gene fills it in.

Repertoires were generated with immunoSEQ multiplex PCR, while TCRdb's copy carries only in-frame clones and drops some. The sample table includes 22,000 or so clones. V usage is TRBV2 and J usage is TRBJ2-1; D unresolved. The clonotype was recovered from a woman between 18 and 70 years old with a cervical HPV16 infection that either progressed to CIN3+ or cleared (not recorded which). Material for sequencing was blood buffy coat. CDR3 bases read: TGTGCCAGCATTGAGCAGAACAATGAG. Amino acid sequence: CASIEQNNE. The whole CDR3 sequence is CASIEQNNEQFF.